This T cell receptor (beta chain) was identified in a study of OX40 agonist ivuxolimab in advanced cancers. Turning to the study itself: Ivuxolimab was delivered to patients intravenously every 2 weeks at doses spanning 0.01 to 10 mg/kg.

CDR1 is LNHNV and CDR2 is YYDKDF in the germline V gene (reference sequence). CDR3 length: 15 amino acids. V dropped 1 base and J dropped 1; count of bases not matched to a gene: 2. General study findings and limits: Expanded peripheral T cell antigen specificity was not determined.

The repertoire was sequenced with immunoSEQ multiplex PCR; TCRdb's copy has only in-frame clones and lacks some. The repertoire consists of more than 85,000 clones, with about 92% occurring once and the leading ten covering less than 0.35%. Of note for this clone: Its antigen is not identified.

The chain is built from TRBV15 and TRBJ1-1; 8 bases agree with TRBD1. The material was CD4+ or CD8+ T cells sorted from blood, obtained in a trial of the OX40 agonist ivuxolimab. The clonotype originates from an adult with an advanced solid tumor such as melanoma, head and neck, liver or kidney cancer. The CDR3 is CATSRGGTGNTEAFF. The DNA of the CDR3 is TGTGCCACCAGCAGAGGTGGGACAGGGAACACTGAAGCTTTCTTT.